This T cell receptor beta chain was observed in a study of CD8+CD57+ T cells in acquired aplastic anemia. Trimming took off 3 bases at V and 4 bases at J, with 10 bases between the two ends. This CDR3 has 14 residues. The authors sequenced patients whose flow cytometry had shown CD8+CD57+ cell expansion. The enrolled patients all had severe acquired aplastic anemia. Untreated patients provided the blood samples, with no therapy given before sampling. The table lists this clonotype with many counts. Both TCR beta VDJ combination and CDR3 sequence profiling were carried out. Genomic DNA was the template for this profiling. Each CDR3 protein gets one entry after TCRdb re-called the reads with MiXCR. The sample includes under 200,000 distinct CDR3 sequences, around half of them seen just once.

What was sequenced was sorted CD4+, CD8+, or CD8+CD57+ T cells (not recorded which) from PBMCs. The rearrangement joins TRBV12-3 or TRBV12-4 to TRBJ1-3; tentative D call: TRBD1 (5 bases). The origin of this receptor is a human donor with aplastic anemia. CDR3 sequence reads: CASSFWGMGNTIYF. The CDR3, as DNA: TGTGCCAGCAGTTTCTGGGGGATGGGAAACACCATATATTTT.